Reported below is one T cell receptor beta chain. The data originate from a study of blood T cell repertoires in COVID-19. The wider study: Sites across the United States, Italy and Spain contributed samples from acute and convalescent COVID-19.

Unmatched junction bases numbered 10, after V lost 6 bases and J lost 11 bases. The CDR3 loop spans 13 amino acids. Germline V gives CDR1 ENHRY, CDR2 SYGVKD. Some clones are missing from TCRdb's copy, which holds only in-frame ones; the method was immunoSEQ multiplex PCR. The sample yields about 220,000 clones, around 86% seen once. This TCR came from a woman in her twenties or thirties who had recovered from COVID-19. The sample was peripheral blood. The chain employs TRBV10-3 and TRBJ1-1, with 9 bases matching TRBD1. In DNA, the CDR3 is TGTGCCATCAGCAGGGACAGGGCGGGTGAGGCTTTCTTT. Amino acid sequence: CAISRDRAGEAFF.